Following are 9 T cell receptor beta chains from one sample sequenced in a study of blood T cell repertoires in COVID-19. Clones were read by immunoSEQ multiplex PCR, and TCRdb kept only the in-frame ones, dropping some. The sample includes roughly 130,000 clones, around 83% of them seen just once. The sample consisted of peripheral blood. These receptors all stem from a woman between 50 and 59 years old with acute or convalescent COVID-19.

V usage is TRBV5-1 and J usage is TRBJ2-2; the D gene is possibly TRBD2 (6 bases). The CDR3 contains 13 residues. V dropped 0 bases and J dropped 7 bases, with 7 bases sitting between them. Germline V gene sequence: CDR1 SGHRS, CDR2 YFSETQ. The CDR3 reads CASSLEGGGELFF. The DNA for the CDR3 is TGCGCCAGCAGCTTGGAGGGAGGCGGGGAGCTGTTTTTT.

The genes are TRBV14 and TRBJ1-3; D is possibly TRBD1 (6 bases). Germline-derived CDR1 and CDR2 are SGHDN and FVKESK. The CDR3 covers 14 residues. The V and J ends lost 0 bases and 4 bases respectively, with 7 bases between them. The DNA for the CDR3 is TGTGCCAGCAGCCAAGATACAGGGGGAAACACCATATATTTT. This encodes CASSQDTGGNTIYF.

The V gene is TRBV19, the J gene TRBJ2-7, with D possibly matching TRBD2 (6 bases). With 6 bases removed from V and 1 base from J, the gap between germline ends came to 13 bases. CDR1 LNHDA and CDR2 SQIVND come from the germline V gene (reference sequence). This CDR3 has 14 residues. The CDR3 spells CASRSGRESYEQYF. The CDR3 DNA sequence: TGTGCCAGTAGGTCGGGACGGGAGTCCTACGAGCAGTACTTC. The whole variable domain, filled in from reference TRBV19 and TRBJ2-7, reads DGGITQSPKYLFRKEGQNVTLSCEQNLNHDAMYWYRQDPGQGLRLIYYSQIVNDFQKGDIAEGYSVSREKKESFPLTVTSAQKNPTAFYLCASRSGRESYEQYFGPGTRLTVT.

This clone came up once. The rearrangement joins TRBV30 to TRBJ1-1; D gene ambiguous. The CDR3 totals 12 residues. V shed 0 bases and J shed 5 bases, with 7 bases lying between them. Germline CDR1 reads GTSNPN; CDR2 reads SVGIG (reference sequence). This chain's CDR3 is CAWSVPGTEAFF. CDR3 bases: TGTGCCTGGAGTGTACCGGGAACTGAAGCTTTCTTT. The full variable domain, its missing parts supplied by reference TRBV30 and TRBJ1-1, is SQTIHQWPATLVQPVGSPLSLECTVEGTSNPNLYWYRQAAGRGLQLLFYSVGIGQISSEVPQNLSASRPQDRQFILSSKKLLLSDSGFYLCAWSVPGTEAFFGQGTRLTVV.

V and J are TRBV5-1 and TRBJ2-5; D is ambiguous. CDR1 SGHRS and CDR2 YFSETQ come from the germline V gene. The length of the CDR3 is 14 residues. With 0 bases removed from V and 3 bases from J, the gap between germline ends came to 9 bases. Here the CDR3 DNA reads TGCGCCAGCAGCTTGGGCCAGGTAAAAGAGACCCAGTACTTC. It is translated as CASSLGQVKETQYF.

The chain employs TRBV12-3 or TRBV12-4 and TRBJ2-4; D is unresolved. The CDR3 runs 11 residues. Trimming shortened V by 4 bases and J by 8 bases, and 6 bases separated the two germline ends. The CDR3 nucleotides read TGTGCCAGCAGTTACCGGGACATTCAGTACTTC. This encodes CASSYRDIQYF.

The J gene is TRBJ2-1, the V gene TRBV6-5; D gene ambiguous. CDR1 is MNHEY, CDR2 SVGAGI, per germline. CDR3 size: 15 residues. Trimming pared 5 bases from V and 1 base from J, leaving 12 bases between. This CDR3 reads CASSTRLESYNEQFF. The CDR3 DNA sequence: TGTGCCAGCAGTACCCGATTGGAGTCCTACAATGAGCAGTTCTTC.

This chain uses TRBV7-9 with TRBJ1-5; D gene unclear. This CDR3 contains 13 residues. Germline loops: CDR1 SEHNR, CDR2 FQNEAQ (reference sequence). With 4 bases removed from V and 4 bases from J, the gap between germline ends came to 8 bases. CDR3 nucleotides: TGTGCCAGCAGCTGGGCGAATAATCAGCCCCAGCATTTT. This sequence encodes CASSWANNQPQHF. Looking up the rest from reference TRBV7-9 and TRBJ1-5 gives the full variable domain: DTGVSQNPRHKITKRGQNVTFRCDPISEHNRLYWYRQTLGQGPEFLTYFQNEAQLEKSRLLSDRFSAERPKGSFSTLEIQRTEQGDSAMYLCASSWANNQPQHFGDGTRLSIL.

The chain employs TRBV6-2 or TRBV6-3 and TRBJ2-1; 13 positions match TRBD2. The CDR3 contains 17 residues. CDR1 MNHEY and CDR2 SVGEGT come from the germline V gene. V shed 6 bases, J shed 5 bases, and the junction held 10 bases outside the gene matches. CDR3 sequence: CASSYKAGTSGDNEQFF. In DNA, the CDR3 is TGTGCCAGCAGCTATAAAGCTGGGACTAGCGGGGACAATGAGCAGTTCTTC.